The subject of this entry is one T cell receptor beta chain. It has no known antigen specificity. No base-level quality is on record; no much larger clone is a single base apart. This sample is part of a study of long-term antiretroviral therapy in people with HIV (dated by TCRdb to between 2021 and 2023). Background for the entire study: Collection of the earliest samples took place about a decade ahead of the 2015 WHO recommendation for immediate ART, at a time when ART was typically delayed until CD4 counts fell. A retrospective serial study tested whether changes in peripheral blood TRB repertoire composition and diversity were associated with ART initiation and durable HIV suppression. From 30 to 35 adults with confirmed HIV infection, the cohort provided around 180 cryopreserved PBMC samples, gathered serially across a mean of around six years (range 1-12). Eleven of the 30 participants with HIV were female. No cross-contamination during QIAcube processing was shown when test extractions of a monoclonal T-cell line were performed alongside some 33 polyclonal samples.

Trimming costs V 2 bases and J 8 bases, and their ends lie 16 bases apart. There are 15 amino acids in the CDR3, from cysteine to phenylalanine inclusive. Kept here is only the CDR3 DNA, which spans 45 bases and is read in frame from base 1. CDR1 MGHDK and CDR2 SYGVNS are derived from the germline V gene. The immunoSEQ hsTCRB v3.0 assay was used at survey level resolution for TRB variable region sequencing. TRB sequencing targeted a depth of roughly 35,000-50,000 T-cell genomes per sample. TRB libraries were pooled and sequenced on an Illumina MiSeq using a v3 150-cycle kit. The authors processed their data as follows. Repertoire analysis ran in R within a reproducible Nextflow workflow covering QC, data transformation and analysis. LymphoSeq2, an R package for exploring AIRR-Seq data, was used to implement the custom analyses. Several samples that yielded fewer than 5000 total TRB sequences were excluded, so that some 190 HIV repertoires were analyzed. Among the approximately 200 retained HIV repertoires, about 60 were collected before ART initiation and approximately 130 were collected after ART initiation. Repertoires were downsampled to 5000 TRB nucleotide sequences, and summary statistics were averaged over 100 downsampling iterations. The analysis kept only TRB sequences whose CDR3 regions were at least seven amino acids long. Diversity was measured with a Shannon entropy-derived clonality score and the Gini coefficient. In repertoire networks, the top 5000 CDR3 amino acid sequences were linked whenever an edit distance of one separated two sequences. GLIPH2 predicted antigen specificity groups and MHC restriction for TRB CDR3 amino acid sequences. To flag known CMV, EBV, HIV or tissue antigen associations, CDR3 amino acid sequences were matched against VDJdb and McPAS-TCR. Pre-ART, post-ART and control groups were compared with Wilcoxon signed-rank tests and Holm-Bonferroni correction. Not all clones reach the TCRdb copy of this immuneACCESS table, which keeps in-frame sequences only. Checked studies attribute under half of the gap to unresolved V genes and leave the rest unexplained. The D gene and trimming were derived from the DNA, and the V and J assignments and clone size from that table. This sample holds over 30,000 clones; 70% to 80% were observed only once. The leading ten clones occupy approximately 2.9% of the sample.

Beyond this particular receptor, the publication reports: Because cell numbers in pre-ART samples were limited, unsorted PBMC were profiled instead of sorted CD4+ and CD8+ T cells. The samples were dated from 2004 to 2017, and the ART regimens that were used may be less effective than current ART regimens. Inferences about post-ART repertoire changes are limited because no data were available on ART adherence, viral resistance or therapy changes. The repertoire was dominated across all time points by expanded TRB clones identified before ART initiation, although this dominance was seen to fluctuate and to decrease in many PLHIV after ART. ART initiation was associated with a significant increase in TRB diversity, but diversity stayed significantly below transplant donor controls even after long-term ART. Since PBMC availability was limited, sequencing covered only the TCR beta chain, with no alpha chain pairing. Compared with controls, HIV repertoires had narrower CDR3 length ranges, and the network structure pointed to an antigen-experienced repertoire that shifted only slightly toward naive after ART.

Inclusion was restricted to participants for whom at least one PBMC sample before ART initiation and at least two post-ART samples were available. Treatment was received in the United States of America by all participants with HIV. Before DNA extraction, cryopreserved samples containing roughly 1-10 million PBMC were thawed and washed. At the time of the earliest PBMC sample, participants with HIV were aged between roughly 23 and 60 years. PBMC samples from each participant spanned 1-4 timepoints before ART initiation and 2-8 timepoints after ART initiation, with a median of 7 samples. For every participant, serial HIV viral load, CD4+ T-cell count, ART history and demographic data were obtained. Genomic DNA was extracted from unsorted PBMC with a Qiagen kit on a QIAcube, processed in batches of 12 samples.

The V and J segments used are TRBV25-1 and TRBJ1-5; the best D guess is TRBD1, with 6 bases matching. The specimen was unsorted PBMCs, collected 1.9 years after starting antiretroviral therapy. The source of this sequence is a man younger than 35 with HIV. The CDR3 amino acid sequence is: CASSESRGPGEPQHF. DNA sequence: TGTGCCAGCAGTGAAAGTCGGGGGCCGGGTGAGCCCCAGCATTTT.